This T cell receptor beta chain came from a study of PD-L1 blockade in urothelial cancer. The wider study: Patients' atezolizumab regimen, 1,200 mg intravenously every 3 weeks, began in the mid-2010s. Most of the roughly 29 patients were men whose urothelial cancer was bladder-origin. Blood analyses occurred 3 weeks (second dose) and 6 weeks post treatment start.

Time point noted: pretreatment peripheral blood. Patients' cancers were locally advanced or metastatic urothelial carcinomas. Clones were read by immunoSEQ multiplex PCR, and TCRdb kept only the in-frame ones, dropping some. This sample has approximately 100,000 clones, with about 89% found just once. From germline, CDR1 is SGHTS and CDR2 YDEGEE. This CDR3 has 16 residues. Trimming took 3 bases from V and 2 from J; bases not matched to a gene: 1. The source was PBMCs, collected around atezolizumab (anti-PD-L1) treatment. This clonotype was obtained from a woman older than 75 with urothelial cancer. This chain links TRBV5-8 with TRBJ2-2, with 13 bases matching TRBD2. CDR3 sequence (DNA): TGTGCCAGCAGCTGGACTAGCGGGAGAAACACCGGGGAGCTGTTTTTT. Its protein product is CASSWTSGRNTGELFF.